This T cell receptor (beta chain) was identified in a study of blood T cell repertoires in COVID-19. The overall study: Sites across the United States, Italy and Spain contributed samples from acute and convalescent COVID-19. Sources were T cells, B-cell-depleted T cells, or PBMCs; the material itself was cDNA or gDNA.

Authors' methods: Quantification of nucleated cells was approximated via reference gene primer amplification. Sequenced by immunoSEQ multiplex PCR; TCRdb stores in-frame clones only, minus some. V and J calls and clone size are as listed in that table; D and trimming were resolved from the DNA. The profile shows roughly 150,000 clones, approximately 79% of them singletons. The Seattle patients, enrolled during active infection, were followed longitudinally. The specimen sequenced was peripheral blood. This TCR derives from a woman aged 60-75 years with COVID-19, enrolled during active disease.

CDR3 residues: CASQLKRGPNNEQFF. DNA for the CDR3: TGTGCCTCACAACTCAAGCGGGGCCCAAACAATGAGCAGTTCTTC. This chain connects TRBV30 to TRBJ2-1, with TRBD2 matching 7 bases. From germline, CDR1 is GTSNPN and CDR2 SVGIG (reference sequence). Trimming removed 7 bases from V and 5 bases from J; junction bases left unmatched: 14. The CDR3 runs to 15 residues.